This T cell receptor (beta chain) was sequenced during a study of blood T cells in healthy people across ages (dated by TCRdb to 2014 to 2015). Broadly, across the study: In model experiments, template switching captured roughly one uniquely barcoded TCR beta cDNA molecule for every two T cells. To track age-related changes in TCR beta repertoire diversity, the study relied on deep sequencing normalized with unique cDNA molecular identifiers. Using the same blood draw, the study looked at two additional independent replicas of 1 million unique cDNA reads for two donors, one aged 18 to 30 and the other aged 80 or older. To avoid experimental bias, donors of different ages were spread randomly across the sequencing lanes. The donors were divided into four age groups: young (average around 16 years), middle-aged (about 40), aged (about 62) and long-lived (nearly 85).

Findings and caveats that apply to the study as a whole: As age increased, observed TCR beta diversity per million T cells dropped in a roughly linear way, and a significant reduction was already evident by age about 40. Since profiling was done on bulk unsorted PBMCs, naive and antigen-experienced compartments could not be conclusively compared. Observed TCR beta diversity correlated strongly with the percentage of naive T cells measured by flow cytometry. Donor CMV infection status was unknown, potentially confounding age-related changes in expanded clonotypes. The long-lived group showed more naive CD4+ T cells, fewer expanded clones and increased TCR diversity than the aged group, suggesting age selection. Total diversity estimates from one million sequenced T cells were considered lower bounds and underestimates.

Libraries were made using 5' RACE. The reads were generated on an Illumina HiSeq 2500. A second 7 to 11 cycle PCR used a sample-barcoded 5' primer and a J-beta primer mix. A template-switch 5' adaptor carrying 12 random nucleotides introduced a unique molecular identifier onto each TCR beta cDNA molecule. At least 2.5 million CDR3-containing paired-end reads were obtained from each sample. First-strand cDNA was synthesized from all RNA with the Mint cDNA synthesis kit, primed by a TRBC-specific oligonucleotide. After uracil-DNA glycosylase treatment, a first 18-cycle PCR used universal primers M1SS and BC2_uni_R on all cDNA. On the authors' methods: For normalization, 1 million high-quality reads, each with a distinct molecular identifier, were randomly selected from each sample. Reads with shared molecular identifiers were discarded instead of being binned into consensus sequences. MiTCR, set to a Q25 quality threshold and the strictest error-elimination algorithm, was used for CDR3 identification, clonotype clustering and error correction. A nonparametric unseen species model using Euler transformation provided a lower-bound estimate of total TCR beta diversity. The public reads were reanalyzed by TCRdb: fastp trimming at Q25, MiXCR alignment, in-frame beta chains only. When rows share a CDR3 protein, they turn into one entry using the most common DNA and genes. TCRdb, rather than the study authors, made the V and J calls. For this sample there are about 1,800,000 distinct CDR3 sequences; roughly 27% appear just once. Jointly, the top ten make up over 7% of the sample.

The donors were 40 or so Caucasian individuals from Russia, aged roughly 6 to 100 years, who were systemically healthy. Around 9.7 milliliters of peripheral blood were collected from each donor into EDTA-treated Vacutainer tubes. Ficoll-Paque density-gradient centrifugation was used to isolate PBMCs, with at least 6.5 million per sample. Total RNA, at least 5.5 micrograms per sample, was extracted from PBMCs with Trizol reagent. The percentages of naive CD45RAhigh/CD27high T cells were determined by flow cytometry on a PBMC aliquot from every donor. This clonotype was seen more than once but under ten times. Its antigen remains undetermined. No base quality values were provided; no much bigger clone lies one nucleotide off. CDR1 and CDR2 (MNHEY, SMNVEV) derive from the germline V gene (reference sequence). The cysteine opens and the phenylalanine closes a CDR3 of 14 amino acids. The sequence is cut down to CDR3 DNA, 42 bases in frame from base 1. V and J are truncated by 5 bases and 7 bases respectively, leaving an intervening sequence of 14 bases.

The sequenced material came from blood. This TCR came from a woman aged 25-40 years in good health. The sequence joins TRBV27 to TRBJ1-4; the D segment cannot be called with confidence. This receptor carries the CDR3 CASSPRHAGEKLFF. DNA sequence: TGTGCCAGCAGTCCCCGCCACGCCGGTGAAAAACTGTTTTTT.